Listed here are 14 T cell receptor beta chains from one sample, sequenced in a study of shared clonotypes between healthy human individuals. Some clones are missing from TCRdb's copy, which holds only in-frame ones; the method was immunoSEQ multiplex PCR. The sample contains about 800,000 clones, around 96% of which appear only once. As defined, naive CD8 cells were CD45RO-negative and positively selected for CCR7, with terminally differentiated effector memory CD45RA+ cells excluded. The sequenced sample was naive CD8+ T cells sorted from blood. These receptors were obtained from a man aged 25-45 years in good health.

The chain has TRBV5-4 and TRBJ1-1; the match to TRBD1 covers 7 bases. Trimming took 4 bases from V and 0 from J; bases not matched to a gene: 3. Germline V gene lookup returns CDR1 SGHNT and CDR2 YYREEE (reference sequence). This CDR3 region has 14 residues. In DNA form, the CDR3 reads TGTGCCAGCAGCAATACAGGGGTGAACACTGAAGCTTTCTTT. Translating it yields CASSNTGVNTEAFF. Using reference TRBV5-4 and TRBJ1-1 for the parts outside the CDR3, the full variable domain is ETGVTQSPTHLIKTRGQQVTLRCSSQSGHNTVSWYQQALGQGPQFIFQYYREEENGRGNFPPRFSGLQFPNYSSELNVNALELDDSALYLCASSNTGVNTEAFFGQGTRLTVV.

The chain joins TRBV21-1 to TRBJ2-3; no DNA check was done on the table's D call, TRBD2. TRBV21-1 is a pseudogene segment. The length of the CDR3 is 18 residues. As DNA, the CDR3 is TGTGCCAGCAGCAGAAGCGGGGGGCGGAAGGCTAGCACAGATACGCAGTATTTT. Translating gives CASSRSGGRKASTDTQYF.

Turning to this clone: Additional DNA sequences in this sample encode the identical CDR3. The chain is built from TRBV7-9 and TRBJ2-7; D is unresolved. CDR3 length: 11 amino acids. V was cut by 8 bases and J by 0 bases, with 5 bases left in between. In germline, CDR1 is SEHNR, CDR2 FQNEAQ (reference sequence). The CDR3 bases are TGTGCCAGCTCGAACTCCTACGAGCAGTACTTC. Protein: CASSNSYEQYF.

The rearrangement joins TRBV29-1 to TRBJ2-1; 9 nucleotides match TRBD2. Trimming took 4 bases from V and 9 from J; bases not matched to a gene: 13. The germline CDR1 and CDR2 sequences are SQVTM and ANQGSEA. The CDR3 has 15 amino acids. CDR3 loop: CSVVPLAGGPAEQFF. The CDR3 nucleotides are TGCAGCGTTGTCCCACTGGCGGGAGGGCCAGCTGAGCAGTTCTTC.

The rearrangement uses TRBV4-1 and TRBJ2-7, with D possibly matching TRBD1 (5 bases). There are 13 residues in the CDR3. The V gene lost 0 bases and the J gene lost 5 bases, with 8 bases spanning the gap. Looked up from germline, CDR1 is MGHRA and CDR2 is YSYEKL. The CDR3 nucleotides read TGCGCCAGCAGCCAAGATCAAGGGGACGAGCAGTACTTC. Translating gives CASSQDQGDEQYF.

The V and J genes are TRBV5-6 and TRBJ2-2; 9 positions agree with TRBD1. The CDR3 loop spans 18 amino acids. CDR1 and CDR2 (germline): SGHDT, YYEEEE. V gave up 2 bases and J gave up 4 bases; unmatched junction bases: 12. The CDR3 protein is CASSFSYRDRVFTGELFF. Written as DNA, the CDR3 is TGTGCCAGCAGCTTCAGTTACCGGGACAGGGTATTCACCGGGGAGCTGTTTTTT.

The J gene is TRBJ2-4, the V gene TRBV5-6; 9 bases are a match to TRBD1. This CDR3 comprises 17 residues. Germline V gene data show CDR1 as SGHDT and CDR2 as YYEEEE. J was trimmed by 8 bases and V by 3 bases; bases with no gene match: 15. CDR3 DNA: TGTGCCAGCAGCTGGGGACAGGGATCCAAGCCCAGGGACATTCAGTACTTC. It is translated as CASSWGQGSKPRDIQYF. Full variable domain (remainder filled in from reference TRBV5-6 and TRBJ2-4): DAGVTQSPTHLIKTRGQQVTLRCSPKSGHDTVSWYQQALGQGPQFIFQYYEEEERQRGNFPDRFSGHQFPNYSSELNVNALLLGDSALYLCASSWGQGSKPRDIQYFGAGTRLSVL.

This clone was observed once. The chain joins TRBV27 to TRBJ1-1, with no clear D. The CDR3 is made up of 13 amino acids. Germline V gene sequence: CDR1 MNHEY, CDR2 SMNVEV (reference sequence). V lost 5 bases, J lost 1 base, and 8 bases lay in between. CDR3 DNA sequence: TGTGCCAGCAGTCCCCTTCAGAACACTGAAGCTTTCTTT. The encoded protein is CASSPLQNTEAFF.

The chain couples TRBV10-3 to TRBJ2-7; a possible D gene is TRBD2 (6 bases). This CDR3 has 15 residues. V lost 3 bases to trimming and J lost 2 bases, with 14 bases between them. Germline V gene lookup returns CDR1 ENHRY and CDR2 SYGVKD. The CDR3 here is CAISDRSSEAYEQYF. In DNA, the CDR3 is TGTGCCATCAGTGATAGGTCTAGCGAGGCCTACGAGCAGTACTTC.

The gene calls are TRBV5-1 and TRBJ2-2, with D perhaps assigned TRBD1 or TRBD2 (5 bases each). Germline loops: CDR1 SGHRS, CDR2 YFSETQ. V was shortened by 2 bases and J by 0 bases, with 8 bases between the two germline ends. The CDR3 consists of 15 residues. For the CDR3, the DNA is TGCGCCAGCAGCTTCGGGGACCCGAACACCGGGGAGCTGTTTTTT. Translating it yields CASSFGDPNTGELFF.

The genes are TRBV19 and TRBJ2-2; possibly TRBD2 for D (6 bases). Germline loops: CDR1 LNHDA, CDR2 SQIVND (reference sequence). The CDR3 length is 17 residues. With 7 bases removed from V and 0 bases from J, the gap between germline ends came to 18 bases. The CDR3 spells CASTFSAGTPNTGELFF. CDR3 coding DNA: TGTGCCAGTACTTTTTCGGCGGGAACACCGAACACCGGGGAGCTGTTTTTT.

The chain has TRBV5-1 and TRBJ2-7; 8 positions agree with TRBD1. Per germline, CDR1 SGHRS and CDR2 YFSETQ. The CDR3 contains 15 residues. The trim removed 3 bases at V and 0 bases at J, leaving 5 bases unmatched. The CDR3 region has the DNA TGCGCCAGCAGCTGGGACAGGTTCAGCTCCTACGAGCAGTACTTC. It is translated as CASSWDRFSSYEQYF.

This clone was observed a single time. The chain has TRBV7-2 and TRBJ1-1; no definite D call. V gave up 6 bases and J gave up 4 bases, with 15 bases separating them. CDR1 and CDR2 from the germline V gene are SGHTA and FQGNSA. This CDR3 has 14 amino acids. The CDR3 nucleotides are TGTGCCAGCAGTCCCTCGATTGTAGGCACTGAAGCTTTCTTT. The encoded protein is CASSPSIVGTEAFF. Based on the CDR3 plus reference TRBV7-2 and TRBJ1-1, the full variable domain is GAGVSQSPSNKVTEKGKDVELRCDPISGHTALYWYRQSLGQGLEFLIYFQGNSAPDKSGLPSDRFSAERTGGSVSTLTIQRTQQEDSAVYLCASSPSIVGTEAFFGQGTRLTVV.

As regards this clone: This specimen includes other DNA sequences encoding the same CDR3. V usage is TRBV13 and J usage is TRBJ2-1, with D perhaps matching TRBD2 (6 bases). Germline assignment: CDR1 PRHDT and CDR2 FYEKMQ (reference sequence). Trimming shortened V by 3 bases and J by 7 bases, and 7 bases separated the two germline ends. CDR3 length: 12 residues. The CDR3 sequence: CASSFRGNEQFF. CDR3 in DNA: TGTGCCAGCAGCTTCCGGGGGAATGAGCAGTTCTTC.